The source of this T cell receptor beta chain is a study of blood T cell repertoires in COVID-19. TCRdb's table, derived via immunoSEQ multiplex PCR, lists solely in-frame clones and lacks some. The sample consists of about 300,000 clones, approximately 90% of them appearing once. Germline CDR1 MGHRA, CDR2 YSYEKL. The trim removed 0 bases at V and 5 bases at J, leaving 9 bases unmatched. This CDR3 region has 16 residues. The sequence was obtained from a young man who had recovered from COVID-19. The V gene is TRBV4-1, the J gene TRBJ1-1; 7 positions agree with TRBD1. The source material was PBMCs or T cells enriched from blood (not recorded which). CDR3: CASSQDRAGGRTEAFF. The CDR3 region has the DNA TGCGCCAGCAGCCAAGATCGGGCAGGGGGGAGAACTGAAGCTTTCTTT.